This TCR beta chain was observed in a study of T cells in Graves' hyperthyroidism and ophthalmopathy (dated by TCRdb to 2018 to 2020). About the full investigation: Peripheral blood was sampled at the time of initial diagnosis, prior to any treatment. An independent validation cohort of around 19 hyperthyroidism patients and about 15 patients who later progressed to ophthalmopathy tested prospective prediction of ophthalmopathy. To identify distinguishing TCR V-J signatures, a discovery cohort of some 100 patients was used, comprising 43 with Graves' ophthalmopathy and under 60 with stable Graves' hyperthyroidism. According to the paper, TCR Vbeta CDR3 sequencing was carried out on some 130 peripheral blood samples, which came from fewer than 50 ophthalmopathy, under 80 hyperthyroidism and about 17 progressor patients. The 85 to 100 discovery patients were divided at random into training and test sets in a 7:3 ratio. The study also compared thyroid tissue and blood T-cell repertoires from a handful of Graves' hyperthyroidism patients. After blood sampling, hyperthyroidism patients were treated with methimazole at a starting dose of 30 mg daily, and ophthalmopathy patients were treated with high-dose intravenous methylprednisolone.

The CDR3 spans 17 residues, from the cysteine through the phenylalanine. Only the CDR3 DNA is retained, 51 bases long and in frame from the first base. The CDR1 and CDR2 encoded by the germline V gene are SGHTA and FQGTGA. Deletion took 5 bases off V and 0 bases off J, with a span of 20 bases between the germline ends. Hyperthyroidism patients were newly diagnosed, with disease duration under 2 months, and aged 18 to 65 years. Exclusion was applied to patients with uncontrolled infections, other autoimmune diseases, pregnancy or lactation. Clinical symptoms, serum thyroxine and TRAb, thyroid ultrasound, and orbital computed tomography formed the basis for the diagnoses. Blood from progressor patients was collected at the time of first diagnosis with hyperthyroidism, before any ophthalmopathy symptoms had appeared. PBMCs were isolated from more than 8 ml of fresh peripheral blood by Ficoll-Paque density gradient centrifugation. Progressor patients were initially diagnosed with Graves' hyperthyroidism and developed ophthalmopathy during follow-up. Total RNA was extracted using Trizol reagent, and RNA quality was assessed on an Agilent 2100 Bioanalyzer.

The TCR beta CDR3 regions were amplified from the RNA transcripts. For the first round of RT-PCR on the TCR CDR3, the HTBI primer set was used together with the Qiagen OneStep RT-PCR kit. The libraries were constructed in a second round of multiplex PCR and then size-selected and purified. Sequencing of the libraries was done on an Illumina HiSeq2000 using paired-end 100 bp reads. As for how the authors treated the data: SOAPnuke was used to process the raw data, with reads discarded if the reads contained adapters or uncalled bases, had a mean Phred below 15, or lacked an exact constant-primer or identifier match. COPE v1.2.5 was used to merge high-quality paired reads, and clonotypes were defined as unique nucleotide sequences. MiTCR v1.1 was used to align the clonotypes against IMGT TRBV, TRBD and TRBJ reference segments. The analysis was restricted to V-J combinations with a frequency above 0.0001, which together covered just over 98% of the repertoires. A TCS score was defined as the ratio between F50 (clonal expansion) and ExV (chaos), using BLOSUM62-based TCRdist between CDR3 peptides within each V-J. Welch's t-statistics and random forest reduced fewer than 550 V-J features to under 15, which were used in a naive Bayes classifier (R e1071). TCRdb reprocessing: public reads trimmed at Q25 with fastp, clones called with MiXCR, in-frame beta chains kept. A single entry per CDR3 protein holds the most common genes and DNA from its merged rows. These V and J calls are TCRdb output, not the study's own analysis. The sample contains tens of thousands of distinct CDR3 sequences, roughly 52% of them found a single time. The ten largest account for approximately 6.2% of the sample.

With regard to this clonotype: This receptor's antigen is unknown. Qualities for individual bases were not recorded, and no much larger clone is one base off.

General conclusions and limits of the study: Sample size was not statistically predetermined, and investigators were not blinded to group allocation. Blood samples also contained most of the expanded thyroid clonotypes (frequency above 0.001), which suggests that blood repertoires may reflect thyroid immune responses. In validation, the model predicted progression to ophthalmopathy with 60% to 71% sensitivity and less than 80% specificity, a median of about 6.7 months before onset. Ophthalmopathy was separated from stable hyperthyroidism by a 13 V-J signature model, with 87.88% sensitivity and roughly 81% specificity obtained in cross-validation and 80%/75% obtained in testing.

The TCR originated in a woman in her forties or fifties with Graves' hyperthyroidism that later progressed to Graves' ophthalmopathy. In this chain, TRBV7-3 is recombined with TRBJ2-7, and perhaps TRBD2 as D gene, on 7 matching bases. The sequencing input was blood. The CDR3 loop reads CASSRRGTGEGSYEQYF. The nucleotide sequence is TGTGCCAGCAGCCGTAGGGGGACCGGGGAGGGCTCCTACGAGCAGTACTTC.